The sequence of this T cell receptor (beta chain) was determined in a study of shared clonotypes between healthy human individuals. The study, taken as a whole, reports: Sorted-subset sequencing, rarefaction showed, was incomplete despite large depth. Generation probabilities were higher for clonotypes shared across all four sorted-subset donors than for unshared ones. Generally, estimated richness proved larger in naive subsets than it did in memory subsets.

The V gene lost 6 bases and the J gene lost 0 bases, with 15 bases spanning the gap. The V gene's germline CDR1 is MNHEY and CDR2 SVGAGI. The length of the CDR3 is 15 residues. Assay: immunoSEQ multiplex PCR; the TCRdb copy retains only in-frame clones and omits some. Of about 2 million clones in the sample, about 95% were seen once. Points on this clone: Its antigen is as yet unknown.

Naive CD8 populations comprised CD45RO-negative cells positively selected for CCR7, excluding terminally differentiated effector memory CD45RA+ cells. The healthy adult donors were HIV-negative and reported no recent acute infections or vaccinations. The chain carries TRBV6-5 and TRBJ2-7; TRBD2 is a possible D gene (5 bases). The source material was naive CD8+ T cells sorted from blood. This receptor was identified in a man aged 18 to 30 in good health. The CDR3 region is CASSPTWESSYEQYF. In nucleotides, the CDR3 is TGTGCCAGCAGCCCGACATGGGAGAGCTCCTACGAGCAGTACTTC.